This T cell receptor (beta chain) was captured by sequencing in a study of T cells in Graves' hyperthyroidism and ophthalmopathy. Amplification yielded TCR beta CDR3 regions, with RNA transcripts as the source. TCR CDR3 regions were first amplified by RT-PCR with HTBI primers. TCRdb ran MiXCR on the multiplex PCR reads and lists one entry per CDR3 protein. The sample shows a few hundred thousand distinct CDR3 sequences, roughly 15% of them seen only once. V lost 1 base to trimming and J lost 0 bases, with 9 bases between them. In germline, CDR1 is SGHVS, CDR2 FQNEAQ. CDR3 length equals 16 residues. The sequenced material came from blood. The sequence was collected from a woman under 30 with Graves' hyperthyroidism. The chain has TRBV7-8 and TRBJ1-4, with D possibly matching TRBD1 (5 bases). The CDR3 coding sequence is TGTGCCAGCAGCTTAGAACAGACAGCAACTAATGAAAAACTGTTTTTT. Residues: CASSLEQTATNEKLFF.